Presented here are 30 T cell receptor beta chains from one specimen sequenced in a study of memory CD4+ T cells and cytomegalovirus serostatus. Profiled with immunoSEQ multiplex PCR; TCRdb holds only in-frame clones, not every one. The table lists approximately 63,000 clones, around three quarters of them singletons. The sort gate was single viable CD3+CD4+CD8-CD45RO+ cells for memory CD4+ T cells. The sequenced material came from memory CD4+ T cells from blood. These TCRs come from an adult in good health and CMV-seronegative. Some clones in this sample may be carry-over from other donors' samples.

This clone has a handful of counts. V and J are TRBV7-8 and TRBJ2-5; the D gene is possibly TRBD2 (6 bases). The germline V and J ends were trimmed by 7 bases and 7 bases, with 25 bases remaining between them. This CDR3 has 16 residues. Per germline, CDR1 SGHVS and CDR2 FQNEAQ. Here the CDR3 reads CASTLAGEVGRRTQYF. The CDR3 coding sequence is TGTGCCAGCACCCTAGCCGGGGAGGTGGGGCGGCGGACCCAGTACTTC.

The chain is built from TRBV5-4 and TRBJ2-7, with TRBD1 identical over 9 bases. There are 14 residues in the CDR3. The junction had 4 bases not matched to a gene; V was cut back by 3 bases and J by 3 bases. Germline V gene lookup returns CDR1 SGHNT and CDR2 YYREEE (reference sequence). The CDR3 nucleotides are TGTGCCAGCAGCTCCTGGGACAGGGACTACGAGCAGTACTTC. Protein sequence: CASSSWDRDYEQYF.

This chain links TRBV5-1 with TRBJ1-1, with D possibly being TRBD1 (6 bases). V was pared by 7 bases and J by 2 bases, with 15 bases between. Germline loops: CDR1 SGHRS, CDR2 YFSETQ. The CDR3 has 14 residues. DNA of the CDR3: TGCGCCAGCGCTATTGTCGGGGGCAACACTGAAGCTTTCTTT. Translated, it gives CASAIVGGNTEAFF.

Here the CDR3 reads CASRHSRDIDPPHEQYF. CDR3 nucleotides: TGTGCCAGCCGCCACTCCCGGGACATAGACCCCCCCCACGAGCAGTACTTC. The chain carries TRBV5-4 and TRBJ2-7, with D possibly being TRBD1 (6 bases). Trimming cost V 7 bases and J 5 bases, with 28 bases left between them. The CDR3 totals 17 residues. Germline V gene data show CDR1 as SGHNT and CDR2 as YYREEE (reference sequence).

This clone was counted only a few times. V is TRBV29-1 and J is TRBJ1-1; 7 bases agree with TRBD1. This CDR3 contains 16 residues. The V gene's germline CDR1 is SQVTM and CDR2 ANQGSEA. After removal of 6 bases from V and 7 bases from J, the junction contained 20 bases not matched to a gene. This CDR3 is CSVALRGNGGGSEAFF. The CDR3 nucleotides are TGCAGCGTAGCCCTCAGGGGGAACGGTGGGGGTAGTGAAGCTTTCTTT. Full variable domain (missing parts from reference TRBV29-1 and TRBJ1-1): SAVISQKPSRDICQRGTSLTIQCQVDSQVTMMFWYRQQPGQSLTLIATANQGSEATYESGFVIDKFPISRPNLTFSTLTVSNMSPEDSSIYLCSVALRGNGGGSEAFFGQGTRLTVV.

The chain is built from TRBV13 and TRBJ2-3; D remains unclear. The germline V gene has CDR1 PRHDT and CDR2 FYEKMQ (reference sequence). The CDR3 has 13 amino acids. Trimming removed 6 bases at V and 2 bases at J, with 9 bases between. The CDR3 sequence is CASRSENTDTQYF. CDR3 bases: TGTGCCAGCAGATCGGAGAACACAGATACGCAGTATTTT. The full variable domain, in which reference TRBV13 and TRBJ2-3 provide the parts outside the CDR3, is AAGVIQSPRHLIKEKRETATLKCYPIPRHDTVYWYQQGPGQDPQFLISFYEKMQSDKGSIPDRFSAQQFSDYHSELNMSSLELGDSALYFCASRSENTDTQYFGPGTRLTVL.

J is TRBJ1-2 and V is TRBV19; D perhaps matches TRBD1 (6 bases). Germline lookup yields CDR1 LNHDA and CDR2 SQIVND (reference sequence). The germline V and J ends were trimmed by 2 bases and 2 bases, with 9 bases remaining between them. The CDR3 loop spans 14 amino acids. CDR3 sequence: CASSIQGRNYGYTF. CDR3 in DNA: TGTGCCAGTAGTATACAGGGGAGAAACTATGGCTACACCTTC.

This clone was observed a single time. The rearrangement uses TRBV5-4 and TRBJ2-3, with D possibly matching TRBD1 (6 bases). Between the trimmed V and J ends, which lost 0 bases and 2 bases, there was a span of 10 bases. The CDR3 has 15 amino acids. Germline CDR1 is SGHNT and CDR2 is YYREEE (reference sequence). As DNA, the CDR3 is TGTGCCAGCAGCTTGGGTCCAGGGGTCACAGATACGCAGTATTTT. Its translation is CASSLGPGVTDTQYF.

This clone was detected only once. The V and J genes are TRBV30 and TRBJ1-3; possibly TRBD1 for D (6 bases). The germline V and J ends were trimmed by 1 base and 7 bases, with 14 bases remaining between them. The CDR3 is 14 amino acids. Per the germline V gene, CDR1 is GTSNPN and CDR2 is SVGIG (reference sequence). CDR3: CAWSEGDRRNTIYF. The DNA of the CDR3 is TGTGCCTGGAGTGAGGGGGACCGCAGGAACACCATATATTTT.

The chain links TRBV7-2 to TRBJ2-7; D is ambiguous. CDR3 size: 13 residues. V lost 4 bases and J 7 bases, leaving 14 bases between the germline ends. Germline V gives CDR1 SGHTA, CDR2 FQGNSA. For the CDR3, the DNA is TGTGCCAGCAGCTCTCCCCCACCTAGGGAGCAGTACTTC. Encoded protein: CASSSPPPREQYF.

The CDR3 nucleotides are TGTGCCAGCAGTATAGGGACAGGGTGGGTCGATGGCTACACCTTC. Encoded protein: CASSIGTGWVDGYTF. The chain carries TRBV28 and TRBJ1-2, with 9 positions matching TRBD1. Germline V gene data show CDR1 as MDHEN and CDR2 as SYDVKM. The CDR3 runs 15 residues. V was clipped by 5 bases and J by 6 bases; unmatched bases: 10.

The CDR3: CASSLSSQETQYF. CDR3 coding DNA: TGTGCCAGCAGTCTTTCCTCGCAAGAGACCCAGTACTTC. The chain is built from TRBV2 and TRBJ2-5; unclear D gene. Germline V gives CDR1 SNHLY, CDR2 FYNNEI. This CDR3 region has 13 residues. V lost 5 bases, J lost 2 bases, and 9 bases lay in between. Variable domain in full (rest from reference TRBV2 and TRBJ2-5): EPEVTQTPSHQVTQMGQEVILRCVPISNHLYFYWYRQILGQKVEFLVSFYNNEISEKSEIFDDQFSVERPDGSNFTLKIRSTKLEDSAMYFCASSLSSQETQYFGPGTRLLVL.

The J gene is TRBJ1-3, the V gene TRBV4-1; TRBD1 aligns across 8 bases. CDR3 length: 15 amino acids. Germline assignment: CDR1 MGHRA and CDR2 YSYEKL. Trimming removed 3 bases from V and 4 bases from J; junction bases left unmatched: 5. CDR3 in amino acids: CASSQDREAGNTIYF. The DNA for the CDR3 is TGCGCCAGCAGCCAGGACAGGGAGGCAGGAAACACCATATATTTT.

The chain employs TRBV5-4 and TRBJ2-5, with D maybe TRBD2 (6 bases). The V gene lost 0 bases and the J gene lost 5 bases, with 8 bases spanning the gap. Germline loops: CDR1 SGHNT, CDR2 YYREEE (reference sequence). CDR3 length: 13 amino acids. CDR3 sequence (DNA): TGTGCCAGCAGCTTGGAGGGGAGGGAGACCCAGTACTTC. Translation gives CASSLEGRETQYF.

The DNA for the CDR3 is TGTGCCAGCTCAAAAGGGGGCGCGGGTCAGCCCCAGCATTTT. Translating it yields CASSKGGAGQPQHF. This chain uses TRBV27 with TRBJ1-5; 7 bases map to TRBD1. The V segment lost 8 bases and the J segment 6 bases; nucleotides outside the gene matches: 10. Germline CDR1 and CDR2: MNHEY and SMNVEV (reference sequence). There are 14 residues in the CDR3.

V usage is TRBV30 and J usage is TRBJ2-2, with D uncertain. The CDR3 covers 13 residues. Germline V gene lookup returns CDR1 GTSNPN and CDR2 SVGIG (reference sequence). Trimming pared 0 bases from V and 4 bases from J, leaving 6 bases between. The CDR3 region has the DNA TGTGCCTGGAGTGTTCCGGTCACCGGGGAGCTGTTTTTT. This encodes CAWSVPVTGELFF.

The rearrangement joins TRBV18 to TRBJ2-1; no firm D call. V gave up 4 bases and J gave up 6 bases, with 13 bases separating them. The CDR3 length is 14 residues. Per germline, CDR1 KGHSH and CDR2 LQKENI. The CDR3 region is CASSRHPYRNEQFF. The CDR3 DNA follows: TGTGCCAGCTCACGACACCCCTACCGCAATGAGCAGTTCTTC.

This clone was detected only a few times. This chain connects TRBV28 to TRBJ1-1, with 10 bases matching TRBD1. The ends lost 5 bases at V and 4 bases at J; junction bases unmatched: 10. In germline, CDR1 is MDHEN, CDR2 SYDVKM. This CDR3 is built from 16 residues. The CDR3 sequence is CASSGAPGQGSTEAFF. DNA of the CDR3: TGTGCCAGCAGTGGGGCGCCGGGACAGGGGAGCACTGAAGCTTTCTTT. The full variable domain, in which reference TRBV28 and TRBJ1-1 provide the parts outside the CDR3, is DVKVTQSSRYLVKRTGEKVFLECVQDMDHENMFWYRQDPGLGLRLIYFSYDVKMKEKGDIPEGYSVSREKKERFSLILESASTNQTSMYLCASSGAPGQGSTEAFFGQGTRLTVV.

This sequence joins TRBV7-9 and TRBJ1-2, with 9 positions matching TRBD1. CDR3 size: 16 residues. The J segment lost 6 bases and the V segment lost 6 bases, leaving 14 bases of the junction unmatched. Germline CDR1 and CDR2: SEHNR and FQNEAQ (reference sequence). The CDR3 is CASRNSPGQGRDGYTF. In DNA form, the CDR3 reads TGTGCCAGCAGAAACTCCCCGGGACAGGGACGTGATGGCTACACCTTC. The full variable domain, completed using reference TRBV7-9 and TRBJ1-2, is DTGVSQNPRHKITKRGQNVTFRCDPISEHNRLYWYRQTLGQGPEFLTYFQNEAQLEKSRLLSDRFSAERPKGSFSTLEIQRTEQGDSAMYLCASRNSPGQGRDGYTFGSGTRLTVV.

The chain is built from TRBV7-2 and TRBJ2-5; the match to TRBD2 covers 7 bases. The CDR3 spans 14 residues. The J segment lost 0 bases and the V segment lost 3 bases, leaving 1 base of the junction unmatched. Germline CDR1 SGHTA, CDR2 FQGNSA. In DNA, the CDR3 is TGTGCCAGCAGCTTTGGGACTAACCAAGAGACCCAGTACTTC. Protein sequence: CASSFGTNQETQYF. The variable domain in full, completed from reference TRBV7-2 and TRBJ2-5, reads GAGVSQSPSNKVTEKGKDVELRCDPISGHTALYWYRQSLGQGLEFLIYFQGNSAPDKSGLPSDRFSAERTGGSVSTLTIQRTQQEDSAVYLCASSFGTNQETQYFGPGTRLLVL.

The count of this clone is one. This chain connects TRBV7-2 to TRBJ2-7; D gene uncertain. The length of the CDR3 is 13 residues. V was clipped by 5 bases and J by 0 bases, with 8 bases between them. Germline V gene sequence: CDR1 SGHTA, CDR2 FQGNSA. CDR3 loop: CASSQRNSYEQYF. The CDR3 DNA follows: TGTGCCAGCAGCCAAAGGAACTCCTACGAGCAGTACTTC.

This clone is a singleton in its sample. The chain has TRBV7-2 and TRBJ2-3, with 12 nucleotides matching TRBD2. Germline values: CDR1 SGHTA, CDR2 FQGNSA. The V gene end was trimmed by 6 bases and the J gene end by 3 bases; junction bases not matched to a gene: 4. CDR3 length equals 15 residues. CDR3 protein: CASRPSGGATDTQYF. In DNA form, the CDR3 reads TGTGCCAGCAGACCTAGCGGGGGGGCAACAGATACGCAGTATTTT. The full variable domain, with the rest looked up from reference TRBV7-2 and TRBJ2-3, is GAGVSQSPSNKVTEKGKDVELRCDPISGHTALYWYRQSLGQGLEFLIYFQGNSAPDKSGLPSDRFSAERTGGSVSTLTIQRTQQEDSAVYLCASRPSGGATDTQYFGPGTRLTVL.

V and J are TRBV19 and TRBJ1-4, with D hard to call. This CDR3 spans 16 amino acids. Germline V CDR1 and CDR2: LNHDA, SQIVND (reference sequence). Trimming left V 4 bases short and J 0 bases short, with 12 bases between. The CDR3 reads CASSTSGRATNEKLFF. In nucleotides, the CDR3 is TGTGCCAGTAGTACGTCAGGACGTGCAACTAATGAAAAACTGTTTTTT.

The V call is TRBV2, the J call TRBJ2-7, with D unresolved. The ends were cut back, 6 bases at V and 5 bases at J, with 14 bases in the middle. This CDR3 comprises 13 residues. Germline CDR1 reads SNHLY; CDR2 reads FYNNEI. In DNA form, the CDR3 reads TGTGCCAGCAGAGGGCGGATCAGAGACGAGCAGTACTTC. Protein: CASRGRIRDEQYF.

The chain joins TRBV11-2 to TRBJ2-3; unclear D gene. This CDR3 region has 16 residues. Trimming removed 5 bases at V and 3 bases at J, with 18 bases between. CDR1 and CDR2 from the germline V gene are SGHAT and FQNNGV. This CDR3 is CASSGAHRVRTDTQYF. CDR3 sequence (DNA): TGTGCCAGCAGCGGAGCCCACCGGGTGAGAACAGATACGCAGTATTTT. Based on the CDR3 plus reference TRBV11-2 and TRBJ2-3, the full variable domain is EAGVAQSPRYKIIEKRQSVAFWCNPISGHATLYWYQQILGQGPKLLIQFQNNGVVDDSQLPKDRFSAERLKGVDSTLKIQPAKLEDSAVYLCASSGAHRVRTDTQYFGPGTRLTVL.

The chain recombines TRBV27 with TRBJ2-3, with 7 bases aligning to TRBD2. Trimming removed 0 bases from V and 1 base from J; junction bases left unmatched: 1. CDR1 and CDR2 from the germline V gene are MNHEY and SMNVEV (reference sequence). This CDR3 has 15 amino acids. In nucleotides, the CDR3 is TGTGCCAGCAGTTTATCTACTAGCGGCACAGATACGCAGTATTTT. Translation gives CASSLSTSGTDTQYF.

The rearrangement links TRBV5-5 to TRBJ1-2; a weak D match, TRBD1 (5 bases). The germline V and J ends were trimmed by 0 bases and 5 bases, with 5 bases remaining between them. The V gene's germline CDR1 is SGHKS and CDR2 YYEKEE (reference sequence). The CDR3 totals 12 residues. CDR3 coding DNA: TGTGCCAGCAGCTTGGGACAGTATGGCTACACCTTC. Protein sequence: CASSLGQYGYTF.

The genes are TRBV7-8 and TRBJ2-1; 9 nucleotides align to TRBD2. Germline V gene data show CDR1 as SGHVS and CDR2 as FQNEAQ. The CDR3 consists of 16 residues. V lost 2 bases and J lost 4; bases outside the gene matches: 6. The CDR3 bases are TGTGCCAGCAGCTTAAGCGGGGGGCAGGGATACAATGAGCAGTTCTTC. This translates into CASSLSGGQGYNEQFF.

This clone was detected only a few times. The rearrangement uses TRBV6-5 and TRBJ2-5; 10 bases agree with TRBD1. V shed 5 bases and J 4 bases; nucleotides not matched to a gene: 4. CDR1 and CDR2 (germline): MNHEY, SVGAGI. CDR3 length: 14 amino acids. The CDR3 DNA reads as TGTGCCAGCAGTGGGACAGGGGTCGGAGAGACCCAGTACTTC. Amino acid sequence: CASSGTGVGETQYF.

The genes are TRBV7-2 and TRBJ2-7; D tentatively fits TRBD1 or TRBD2 (5 bases each). V shed 0 bases and J shed 4 bases, with 13 bases lying between them. The V gene's germline CDR1 is SGHTA and CDR2 FQGNSA. The CDR3 covers 15 residues. CDR3 sequence: CASSLAQGRIYEQYF. CDR3 nucleotide sequence: TGTGCCAGCAGCTTAGCCCAGGGACGTATTTACGAGCAGTACTTC.